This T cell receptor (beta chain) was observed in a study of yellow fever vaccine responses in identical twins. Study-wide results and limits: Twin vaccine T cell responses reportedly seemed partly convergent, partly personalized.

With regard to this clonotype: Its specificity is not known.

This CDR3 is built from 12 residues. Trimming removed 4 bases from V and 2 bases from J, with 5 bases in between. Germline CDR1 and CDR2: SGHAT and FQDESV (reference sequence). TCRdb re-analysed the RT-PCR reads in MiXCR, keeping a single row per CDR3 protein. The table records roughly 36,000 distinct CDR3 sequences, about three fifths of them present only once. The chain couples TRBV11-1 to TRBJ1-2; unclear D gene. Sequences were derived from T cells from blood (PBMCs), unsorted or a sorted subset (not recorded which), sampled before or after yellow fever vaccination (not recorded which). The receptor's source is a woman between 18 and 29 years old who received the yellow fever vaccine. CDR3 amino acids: CASSYGNYGYTF. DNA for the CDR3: TGTGCCAGCAGCTACGGGAACTATGGCTACACCTTC.